This TCR beta chain stems from a study of OX40 agonist ivuxolimab in advanced cancers. In the study overall: Among those treated, three patients had partial responses, one with hepatocellular carcinoma and two with cutaneous melanoma.

Produced via immunoSEQ multiplex PCR; TCRdb's table is partial and in-frame only. This table has some 86,000 clones, more than 90% appearing once. The length of the CDR3 is 14 residues. Germline CDR1 is SGDLS and CDR2 is YYNGEE. V shed 0 bases and J shed 3 bases, with 9 bases lying between them. Source: CD4+ or CD8+ T cells sorted from blood, taken in a trial of the OX40 agonist ivuxolimab. The receptor comes from an adult with an advanced solid tumor such as melanoma, head and neck, liver or kidney cancer. The chain joins TRBV9 to TRBJ2-5; no reliable D call. CDR3 coding DNA: TGTGCCAGCAGCGTAGCTGTCAGCGAAGAGACCCAGTACTTC. It translates to CASSVAVSEETQYF.